This T cell receptor beta chain was retrieved from a study of early T cells in non-severe SARS-CoV-2 infection. Study summary: Unpaired chains resulted from sequencing bulk RNA of unsorted whole blood. Study results and caveats: The matching step, a VDJdb search, favored anti-spike CD8 responses and missed private and CD4 specificities.

The TCR library protocol was used to attach unique molecular identifiers. These identifiers were attached to individual cDNA molecules. TCRdb re-called the 5' RACE reads with MiXCR, one entry per CDR3 protein. Of roughly 50,000 distinct CDR3 sequences listed, over 7% are singletons. In the case of this clonotype: Its target is unknown.

V dropped 0 bases and J dropped 6 bases, with 16 bases sitting between them. The CDR3 extends over 16 amino acids. Germline V CDR1 and CDR2: LGHNA, YNFKEQ. Sequenced material: whole blood. This TCR derives from an adult who was a healthcare worker with PCR-confirmed SARS-CoV-2 infection or an uninfected control (not recorded which). The chain joins TRBV4-2 to TRBJ2-3; no clear D. The CDR3 sequence: CASSQEGSGYPDTQYF. The DNA for the CDR3 is TGTGCCAGCAGCCAAGAGGGGTCGGGCTACCCGGATACGCAGTATTTT.